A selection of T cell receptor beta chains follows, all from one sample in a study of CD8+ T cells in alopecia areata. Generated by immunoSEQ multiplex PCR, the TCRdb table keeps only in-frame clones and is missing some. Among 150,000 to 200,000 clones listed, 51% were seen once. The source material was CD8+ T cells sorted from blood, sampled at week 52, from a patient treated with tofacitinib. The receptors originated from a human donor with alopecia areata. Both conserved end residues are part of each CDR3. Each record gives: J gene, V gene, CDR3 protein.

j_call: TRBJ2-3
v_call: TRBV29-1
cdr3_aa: CSVEALTGVSTDTQYF

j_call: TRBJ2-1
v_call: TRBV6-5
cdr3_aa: CASSYNGQGPNEQFF

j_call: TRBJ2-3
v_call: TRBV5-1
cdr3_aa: CASRVSTDTQYF

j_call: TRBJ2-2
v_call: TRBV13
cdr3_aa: CASSSWDFTGELFF

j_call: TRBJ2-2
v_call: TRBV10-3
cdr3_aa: CAISDWGDTGELFF

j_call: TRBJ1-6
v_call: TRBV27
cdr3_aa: CASSLNREASPLHF

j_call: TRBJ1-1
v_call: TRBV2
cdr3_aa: CASSEAGGHPTEAFF

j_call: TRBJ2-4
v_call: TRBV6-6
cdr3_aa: CASSSGVTKNIQYF

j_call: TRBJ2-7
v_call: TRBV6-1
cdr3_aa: CASSELVEQYF

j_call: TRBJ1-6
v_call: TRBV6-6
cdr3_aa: CASTRADNSPLHF

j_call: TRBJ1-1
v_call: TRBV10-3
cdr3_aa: CAISSGRMIWTEAFF

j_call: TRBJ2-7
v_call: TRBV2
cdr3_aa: CASSATESSYEQYF

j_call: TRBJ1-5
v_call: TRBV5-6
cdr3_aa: CASSLAGQVQPQHF

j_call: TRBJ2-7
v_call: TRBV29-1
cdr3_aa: CSAMGDDEQYF

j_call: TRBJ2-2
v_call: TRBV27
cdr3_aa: CASSSPILQGTGELFF

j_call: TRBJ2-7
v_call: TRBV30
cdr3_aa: CAWSGQGYEQYF

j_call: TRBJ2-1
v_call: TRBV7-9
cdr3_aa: CASSLGGFPLVQFF

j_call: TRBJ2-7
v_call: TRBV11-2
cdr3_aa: CASSVGTGSHEQYF

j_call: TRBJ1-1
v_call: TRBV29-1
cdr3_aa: CSAIGTTLEAFF

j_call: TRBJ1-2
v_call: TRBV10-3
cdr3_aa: CAISLGRETNYGYTF

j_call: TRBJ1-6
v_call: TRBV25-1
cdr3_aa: CASDGTPNSPLHF

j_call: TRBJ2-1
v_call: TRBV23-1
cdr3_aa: CASRRAPAGGPDNEQFF

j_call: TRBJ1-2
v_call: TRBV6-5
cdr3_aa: CASNGGAPYGYTF

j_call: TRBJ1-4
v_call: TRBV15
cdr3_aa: CATSRGGVTNEKLFF

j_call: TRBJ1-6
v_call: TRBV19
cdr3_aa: CASSISSADGPVNSPLHF

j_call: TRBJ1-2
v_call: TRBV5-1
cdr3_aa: CASSLHRTGDGYTF

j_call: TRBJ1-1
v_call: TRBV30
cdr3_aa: CAWSVWGNTEAFF

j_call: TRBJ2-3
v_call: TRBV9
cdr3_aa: CASSVAGDTQYF

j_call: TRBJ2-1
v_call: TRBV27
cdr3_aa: CASSDSYNEQFF

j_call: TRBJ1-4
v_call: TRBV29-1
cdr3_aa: CSVAAGPNEKLFF

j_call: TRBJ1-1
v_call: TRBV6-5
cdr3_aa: CASSYVESTEAFF

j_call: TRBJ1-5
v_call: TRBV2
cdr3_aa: CASSDRDRGNQPQHF

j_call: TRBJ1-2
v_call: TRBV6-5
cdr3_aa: CASSYSILVGYTF

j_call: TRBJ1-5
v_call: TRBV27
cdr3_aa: CASSSRGLGQPQHF

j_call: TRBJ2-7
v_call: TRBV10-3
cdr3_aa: CAISAASPSYEQYF

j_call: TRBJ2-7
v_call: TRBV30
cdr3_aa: CAWGTLTYEQYF

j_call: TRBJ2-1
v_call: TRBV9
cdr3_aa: CASSLRPRTSGDNEQFF

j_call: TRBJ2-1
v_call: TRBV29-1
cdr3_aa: CSVEGDEQFF

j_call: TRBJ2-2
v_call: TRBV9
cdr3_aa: CASSRAGGELFF

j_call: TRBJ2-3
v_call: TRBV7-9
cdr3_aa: CASSLVAGSSTDTQYF

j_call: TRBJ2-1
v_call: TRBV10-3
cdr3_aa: CATLLSAATYNEQFF

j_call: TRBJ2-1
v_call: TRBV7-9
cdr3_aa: CASSLTYNEQFF

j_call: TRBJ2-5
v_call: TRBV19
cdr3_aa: CASSITTDQETQYF

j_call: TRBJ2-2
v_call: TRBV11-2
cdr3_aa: CASSPYDTGELFF

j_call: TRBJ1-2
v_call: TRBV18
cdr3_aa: CASSPPKGALNYGYTF

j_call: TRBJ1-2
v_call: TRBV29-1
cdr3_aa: CSVEDLGGGVYGYTF